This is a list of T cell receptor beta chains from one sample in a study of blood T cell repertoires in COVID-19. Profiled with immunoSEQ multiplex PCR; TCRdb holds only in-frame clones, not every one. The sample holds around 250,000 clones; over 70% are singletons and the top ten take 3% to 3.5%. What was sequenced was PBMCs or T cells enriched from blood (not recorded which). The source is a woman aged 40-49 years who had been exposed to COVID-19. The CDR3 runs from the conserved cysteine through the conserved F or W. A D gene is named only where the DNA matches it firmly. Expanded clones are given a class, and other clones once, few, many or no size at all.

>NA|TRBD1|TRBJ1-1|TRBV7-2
TGTGCCAGCAGCTGGACAGGGACTCCTACGAACACTGAAGCTTTCTTT
CASSWTGTPTNTEAFF
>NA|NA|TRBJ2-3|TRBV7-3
TGTGCCAGCAGCCCCACTAGATCCGATACGCAGTATTTT
CASSPTRSDTQYF
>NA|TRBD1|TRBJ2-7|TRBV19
TGTGCCAGTAGTATTGCGGACAGGGGGGCCTACGAGCAGTACTTC
CASSIADRGAYEQYF
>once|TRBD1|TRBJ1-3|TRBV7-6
TGTGCCAGCAGCTTCGGGACAGTCGGAAACACCATATATTTT
CASSFGTVGNTIYF
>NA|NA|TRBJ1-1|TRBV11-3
TGTGCCAGCAACCCAGGGTTTCGGAACACTGAAGCTTTCTTT
CASNPGFRNTEAFF
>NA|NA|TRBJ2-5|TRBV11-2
TGTGCCAGCAGCTTAGACCGGGTAGGACAAGAGACCCAGTACTTC
CASSLDRVGQETQYF
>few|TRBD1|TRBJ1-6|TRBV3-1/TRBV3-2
TGTGCCACCAGGGGGTCCGGGACAGGACATTCACCCCTCCACTTT
CATRGSGTGHSPLHF
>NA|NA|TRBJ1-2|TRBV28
TGTGCCAGCAGTACCCAGACAGAGTCTAACTATGGCTACACCTTC
CASSTQTESNYGYTF
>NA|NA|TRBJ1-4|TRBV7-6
TGTGCCAGCAGCTCATTACTGAGGGGGGGAGATGAAAAACTGTTTTTT
CASSSLLRGGDEKLFF
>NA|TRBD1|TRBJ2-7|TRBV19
TGTGCCAGTAGTGTCGGACAGGGGGCCTACGAGCAGTACTTC
CASSVGQGAYEQYF
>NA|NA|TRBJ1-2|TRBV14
TGTGCCAGCAGCCAACTAGGACAGTCTGATGGCTACACCTTC
CASSQLGQSDGYTF
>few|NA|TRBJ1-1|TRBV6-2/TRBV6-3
TGTGCCAGCAGTCCCTCAGGGGCATCCACTGAAGCTTTCTTT
CASSPSGASTEAFF
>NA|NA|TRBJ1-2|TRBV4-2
TGTGCCAGCAGCCCCCCCGCGGGTACGGGCTACACCTTC
CASSPPAGTGYTF
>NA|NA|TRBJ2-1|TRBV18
TGTGCCAGCTCACCATCCCAAGGGGCTTACAATGAGCAGTTCTTC
CASSPSQGAYNEQFF
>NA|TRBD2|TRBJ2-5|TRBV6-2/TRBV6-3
TGTGCCAGCAGCAGACTAGCGGGAGGGAGGAGGGAGACCCAGTACTTC
CASSRLAGGRRETQYF
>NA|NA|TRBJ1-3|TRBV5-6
TGTGCCAGCAGCTTTCAAGGGACATTGGGAAACACCATATATTTT
CASSFQGTLGNTIYF